This TCR beta chain was obtained from a study of blood T cell repertoires in COVID-19. Study summary: T cells, B-cell-depleted T cells, or PBMCs supplied cDNA or gDNA.

The CDR3 runs 15 residues. V shed 1 base and J 5 bases; nucleotides not matched to a gene: 5. The germline V gene encodes CDR1 MGHRA and CDR2 YSYEKL. This clone was found a few times. Profiling relied on immunoSEQ multiplex PCR, and the TCRdb table lists in-frame clones only, not all of them. The data show around 250,000 clones, more than 75% seen once. This chain joins TRBV4-1 and TRBJ2-5; 9 positions agree with TRBD1. The sequence was collected from a man aged 40-49 years with active or convalescent COVID-19. The specimen sequenced was peripheral blood. CDR3 in amino acids: CASSQGGTGWETQYF. The CDR3 DNA follows: TGCGCCAGCAGCCAAGGGGGGACAGGGTGGGAGACCCAGTACTTC.